This TCR beta chain originates from a study of technical replicates of blood from a handful of donors. J lost 4 bases, V lost 11 bases, and 11 bases had no gene match. CDR3 length: 14 amino acids. Germline CDR1 MNHEY, CDR2 SMNVEV (reference sequence). The protocol was immunoSEQ multiplex PCR, while the TCRdb copy is restricted to in-frame clones and leaves out a portion. The data contain around 84,000 clones, about 97% of them singletons. Sequenced: T cells isolated from PBMCs. The sequence was obtained from a human donor in good health. This chain uses TRBV27 with TRBJ2-3; 8 bases match TRBD2. CDR3 protein: CAFFDGGAADTQYF. In nucleotides, the CDR3 is TGTGCCTTCTTCGACGGGGGGGCCGCAGATACGCAGTATTTT.